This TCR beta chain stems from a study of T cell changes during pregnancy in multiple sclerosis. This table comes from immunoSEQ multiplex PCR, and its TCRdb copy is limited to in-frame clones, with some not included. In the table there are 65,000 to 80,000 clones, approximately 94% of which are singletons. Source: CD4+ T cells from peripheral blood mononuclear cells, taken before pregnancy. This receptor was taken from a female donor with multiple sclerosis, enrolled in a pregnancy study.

The CDR3 region is CASGGGTYGYTF. In DNA form, the CDR3 reads TGTGCCAGCGGTGGAGGCACGTACGGCTACACCTTC. The J gene is TRBJ1-2, the V gene TRBV28; no clear D. The CDR3 covers 12 residues. CDR1 is MDHEN and CDR2 is SYDVKM in the germline V gene. The V end lost 8 bases, the J end lost 8 bases, and 15 bases lay between the germline ends.